The 25 T cell receptor beta chains below were found in one sample sequenced in a study of blood T cell repertoires in COVID-19. Sequencing was performed with immunoSEQ multiplex PCR; in TCRdb, only in-frame clones are kept and a portion is missing. Counted here are some 320,000 clones, roughly 85% occurring once; the ten biggest clones make up 1.9%. Sequenced: PBMCs or T cells enriched from blood (not recorded which). These receptors originate from a woman aged 25 to 39 who had been exposed to COVID-19.

The sample holds a few counts of this clone. The genes are TRBV27 and TRBJ1-2; 8 nucleotides line up with TRBD1. Germline lookup yields CDR1 MNHEY and CDR2 SMNVEV (reference sequence). V lost 5 bases, J lost 2 bases, and 4 bases stayed unmatched. This CDR3 has 14 residues. This chain's CDR3 is CASSLRQGNYGYTF. The CDR3 bases are TGTGCCAGCAGTCTAAGACAGGGGAACTATGGCTACACCTTC.

The CDR3 region is CASSLARGGRGELFF. CDR3 DNA sequence: TGTGCCAGCAGCTTAGCGCGCGGCGGGAGAGGGGAGCTGTTTTTT. The rearrangement joins TRBV7-9 to TRBJ2-2; 7 nucleotides match TRBD2. This CDR3 has 15 residues. Germline V lookup: CDR1 SEHNR, CDR2 FQNEAQ (reference sequence). The junction had 6 bases not matched to a gene; V was cut back by 0 bases and J by 8 bases.

This chain uses TRBV10-3 with TRBJ1-1; possibly TRBD1 for D (6 bases). The CDR3 is 19 residues long. V was cut by 10 bases and J by 5 bases, with 35 bases left in between. Germline V lookup: CDR1 ENHRY, CDR2 SYGVKD. The CDR3 DNA reads TGTGCCAGACCCTCGAGAGGCCGCCCTGCAAAAGGGGGTAAGACTGAAGCTTTCTTT. This sequence encodes CARPSRGRPAKGGKTEAFF.

The chain recombines TRBV3-1 (or the pseudogene TRBV3-2) with TRBJ2-5, with 7 bases aligning to TRBD1. Per germline, CDR1 LGHDT and CDR2 YNNKEL (reference sequence). The CDR3 spans 15 residues. V trimming: 4 bases; J trimming: 0 bases; junction bases outside the gene matches: 5. The CDR3 DNA follows: TGTGCCAGCAGCCGACTACAGGGGTACCAAGAGACCCAGTACTTC. Its translation is CASSRLQGYQETQYF.

This clone was seen only once. The rearrangement uses TRBV5-1 and TRBJ1-1; D may be TRBD1 (5 bases). The germline gives CDR1 SGHRS, CDR2 YFSETQ. This CDR3 comprises 14 residues. Trimming stripped 4 bases from V and 4 bases from J, with 14 bases between. As DNA, the CDR3 is TGCGCCAGCAGCCCCAGGGTTGAGTTCACTGAAGCTTTCTTT. Translation: CASSPRVEFTEAFF. Variable domain in full (rest from reference TRBV5-1 and TRBJ1-1): KAGVTQTPRYLIKTRGQQVTLSCSPISGHRSVSWYQQTPGQGLQFLFEYFSETQRNKGNFPGRFSGRQFSNSRSEMNVSTLELGDSALYLCASSPRVEFTEAFFGQGTRLTVV.

The chain employs TRBV7-9 and TRBJ2-6; no reliable D call. Trimming removed 5 bases from V and 2 bases from J, with 4 bases in between. CDR3 length equals 13 residues. The germline V gene encodes CDR1 SEHNR and CDR2 FQNEAQ (reference sequence). The CDR3 here is CASSPAGANVLTF. CDR3 DNA: TGTGCCAGCAGCCCCGCTGGGGCCAACGTCCTGACTTTC.

The chain carries TRBV30 and TRBJ1-3, with D tentatively TRBD1 (5 bases). The germline V gene has CDR1 GTSNPN and CDR2 SVGIG (reference sequence). Trimming took 4 bases from V and 2 from J, leaving 9 bases between them. The CDR3 is 13 amino acids. The CDR3 DNA is TGTGCCTGGATTCGGGGGACTGGAAACACCATATATTTT. It specifies CAWIRGTGNTIYF.

This rearrangement joins TRBV9 to TRBJ1-2, with TRBD1 matching over 11 bases. Trimming cost V 1 base and J 8 bases; bases outside gene matches: 7. The CDR3 extends over 15 amino acids. Germline CDR1 SGDLS, CDR2 YYNGEE. The CDR3 spells CASSVSGQGARGYTF. CDR3 nucleotides: TGTGCCAGCAGCGTAAGCGGACAGGGGGCGCGAGGCTACACCTTC.

V is TRBV10-1 and J is TRBJ2-3, with D unclear. The CDR3 is 15 amino acids. V lost 0 bases and J lost 5, with 12 bases in between. Germline CDR1 and CDR2: WNHNN and SYGVQD (reference sequence). CDR3: CASSESRPSGDTQYF. The CDR3 nucleotides read TGCGCCAGCAGTGAGTCGAGGCCCTCCGGAGATACGCAGTATTTT.

This rearrangement joins TRBV7-2 to TRBJ2-5; 7 bases fit TRBD2. The CDR3 runs to 15 residues. Germline V gives CDR1 SGHTA, CDR2 FQGNSA. V shed 7 bases and J 4 bases; nucleotides not matched to a gene: 12. The CDR3 reads CASTLVGGSTETQYF. CDR3 nucleotide sequence: TGTGCCAGCACCCTAGTCGGGGGGTCCACAGAGACCCAGTACTTC.

The CDR3 DNA reads as TGTGCCAGCAGTTACTACAGGGTGGGTGCCGAGCAGTACTTC. Translating it yields CASSYYRVGAEQYF. The rearrangement joins TRBV6-5 to TRBJ2-7, with TRBD1 as a possible D gene (6 bases). V was cut by 1 base and J by 6 bases, with 13 bases left in between. This CDR3 is built from 14 residues. Germline loops: CDR1 MNHEY, CDR2 SVGAGI.

This clone was detected a few times. This chain connects TRBV23-1 to TRBJ1-1; unclear D gene. TRBV23-1 is flagged as an ORF with uncertain function. V lost 2 bases and J 11 bases, leaving 12 bases between the germline ends. This CDR3 is built from 12 residues. Here the CDR3 reads CASSQDRSGAFF. CDR3 coding DNA: TGCGCCAGCAGTCAAGATAGGAGTGGGGCTTTCTTT.

This chain links TRBV28 with TRBJ1-6; possible D gene TRBD1, 5 bases. The CDR3 is made up of 18 amino acids. With 5 bases removed from V and 9 bases from J, the gap between germline ends came to 26 bases. Germline CDR1 reads MDHEN; CDR2 reads SYDVKM. Here the CDR3 reads CASSPGGWGGRMSSPLHF. In nucleotides, the CDR3 is TGTGCCAGCAGTCCCGGGGGGTGGGGAGGACGAATGAGTTCACCCCTCCACTTT.

V usage is TRBV14 and J usage is TRBJ1-4, with a possible D match to TRBD1 (5 bases). The CDR3 consists of 19 residues. The germline gives CDR1 SGHDN, CDR2 FVKESK. V lost 0 bases and J lost 0, with 17 bases in between. CDR3 nucleotides: TGTGCCAGCAGCCAAGATCAGGGATCGGTGTTCGCAACTAATGAAAAACTGTTTTTT. Its translation is CASSQDQGSVFATNEKLFF. The whole variable domain, filled in from reference TRBV14 and TRBJ1-4, reads EAGVTQFPSHSVIEKGQTVTLRCDPISGHDNLYWYRRVMGKEIKFLLHFVKESKQDESGMPNNRFLAERTGGTYSTLKVQPAELEDSGVYFCASSQDQGSVFATNEKLFFGSGTQLSVL.

This clone was picked up one time. The V gene is TRBV5-1, the J gene TRBJ2-7; TRBD2 aligns across 7 bases. This CDR3 has 13 residues. Trimming at V came to 0 bases and at J to 5 bases, leaving 2 bases not matched to a gene. Germline lookup yields CDR1 SGHRS and CDR2 YFSETQ. The CDR3 loop reads CASSLGGGDEQYF. CDR3 DNA: TGCGCCAGCAGCTTGGGGGGAGGGGACGAGCAGTACTTC.

The gene calls are TRBV7-2 and TRBJ1-3, with D possibly TRBD1 on 6 matching bases. The CDR3 is 15 residues long. Germline lookup yields CDR1 SGHTA and CDR2 FQGNSA. V gave up 5 bases and J gave up 2 bases, with 13 bases separating them. The CDR3 is CASSAPNRAGNTIYF. CDR3 nucleotide sequence: TGTGCCAGCAGCGCCCCGAACAGGGCTGGAAACACCATATATTTT. Drawing the rest from reference TRBV7-2 and TRBJ1-3, the complete variable domain is GAGVSQSPSNKVTEKGKDVELRCDPISGHTALYWYRQSLGQGLEFLIYFQGNSAPDKSGLPSDRFSAERTGGSVSTLTIQRTQQEDSAVYLCASSAPNRAGNTIYFGEGSWLTVV.

This clone was seen only once. The chain employs TRBV19 and TRBJ1-1, with D possibly TRBD1 on 5 matching bases. The germline V and J ends were trimmed by 3 bases and 11 bases, with 19 bases remaining between them. CDR3 length: 14 residues. The germline CDR1 and CDR2 sequences are LNHDA and SQIVND (reference sequence). The CDR3 DNA follows: TGTGCCAGTAGTATCCCCGACAGCCCGAGGTTGGCTTTCTTT. Amino acid sequence: CASSIPDSPRLAFF.

V usage is TRBV18 and J usage is TRBJ2-2, with TRBD1 matching 7 bases. Trimming removed 4 bases from V and 4 bases from J; junction bases left unmatched: 6. The V gene's germline CDR1 is KGHSH and CDR2 LQKENI. The CDR3 contains 15 residues. CDR3 protein: CASSLRQGLTGELFF. CDR3 bases: TGTGCCAGCTCACTACGACAGGGCCTCACCGGGGAGCTGTTTTTT. Using reference TRBV18 and TRBJ2-2 for the parts outside the CDR3, the full variable domain is NAGVMQNPRHLVRRRGQEARLRCSPMKGHSHVYWYRQLPEEGLKFMVYLQKENIIDESGMPKERFSAEFPKEGPSILRIQQVVRGDSAAYFCASSLRQGLTGELFFGEGSRLTVL.

Only one count was recorded for this clone. Since the CDR3 does not end with the conserved phenylalanine or tryptophan, this likely comes from a read error. The DNA is omitted, as the CDR3 cannot be located on it reliably, and the CDR3 follows TCRdb's listing. The chain links TRBV30 to TRBJ1-1. CDR1 GTSNPN and CDR2 SVGIG come from the germline V gene (reference sequence). With termini counted, the CDR3 has 11 amino acids. The CDR3 loop is CAWSFTHILRI.

The J gene is TRBJ1-5, the V gene TRBV5-6, with 7 bases matching TRBD1. Germline lookup yields CDR1 SGHDT and CDR2 YYEEEE. The CDR3 runs 19 residues. Losses at the gene ends were 8 bases for V and 0 bases for J; bases not matched to a gene: 20. CDR3 bases: TGTGCCAGACCCCGGGACAGTTTTTGGGCTGTCCTTAGCAATCAGCCCCAGCATTTT. It encodes CARPRDSFWAVLSNQPQHF.

The chain carries TRBV20-1 and TRBJ2-6; possible D gene TRBD2, 5 bases. This CDR3 spans 16 amino acids. Trimming took 3 bases from V and 0 from J, leaving 12 bases between them. Germline CDR1 DFQATT, CDR2 SNEGSKA (reference sequence). For the CDR3, the DNA is TGCAGTGCTAGTAGTTCCGGGATCTCTGGGGCCAACGTCCTGACTTTC. This encodes CSASSSGISGANVLTF.

This chain connects TRBV11-2 to TRBJ1-3; unclear D gene. V lost 5 bases and J 5 bases, leaving 13 bases between the germline ends. The CDR3 is 14 amino acids. Germline V gene data show CDR1 as SGHAT and CDR2 as FQNNGV. The CDR3 DNA sequence: TGTGCCAGCAGCCCAAGCGGCCCAAGAAACACCATATATTTT. Protein product: CASSPSGPRNTIYF.

CDR3 coding DNA: TGTGCCAGCAGCTTGTGGGGTCAGGGCCAGACTAATGAAAAACTGTTTTTT. It yields the protein CASSLWGQGQTNEKLFF. The chain joins TRBV5-8 to TRBJ1-4; perhaps TRBD1 as D (5 bases). The CDR3 is 17 residues long. The germline gives CDR1 SGHTS, CDR2 YDEGEE. V was pared by 1 base and J by 2 bases, with 15 bases between.

The chain is built from TRBV24-1 and TRBJ2-3; possibly TRBD1 for D (6 bases). Trimming stripped 1 base from V and 4 bases from J, with 14 bases between. This CDR3 region has 16 residues. Germline CDR1 reads KGHDR; CDR2 reads SFDVKD. The CDR3 sequence: CATSDFAQGKADTQYF. The CDR3 nucleotides are TGTGCCACCAGTGATTTTGCACAGGGAAAGGCAGATACGCAGTATTTT.

The rearrangement links TRBV4-3 to TRBJ1-3, with D possibly TRBD1 on 6 matching bases. V was cut by 0 bases and J by 1 base, with 10 bases left in between. Germline CDR1 reads LGHNA; CDR2 reads YSLEER. The CDR3 sequence is 16 residues long. CDR3 region: CASSQDRGGSGNTIYF. CDR3 coding DNA: TGCGCCAGCAGCCAAGACAGGGGTGGATCTGGAAACACCATATATTTT.